A selection of T cell receptor beta chains follows, all from one sample in a study of OX40 agonist ivuxolimab in advanced cancers. Generated by immunoSEQ multiplex PCR, the TCRdb table keeps only in-frame clones and is missing some. The table has about 72,000 clones, almost 90% seen once; the top ten hold around 0.9%. Sequenced material: CD4+ or CD8+ T cells sorted from blood, taken in a trial of the OX40 agonist ivuxolimab. The receptors were sampled from an adult with an advanced solid tumor such as melanoma, head and neck, liver or kidney cancer. The CDR3 runs from the conserved cysteine through the conserved F or W. The order of the fields is clone size, V gene, J gene, D gene, CDR3 protein, CDR3 DNA. D genes are given only for firm matches. Some rows mark clone size as missing; the rest say once, few, many or name a class of expanded clone.

NA	TRBV6-1	TRBJ2-7	TRBD1	CASWKGANSYEQYF	TGTGCCAGCTGGAAGGGGGCGAACTCCTACGAGCAGTACTTC
NA	TRBV5-6	TRBJ1-2	NA	CASSLVDGPNYGYTF	TGTGCCAGCAGCTTGGTAGACGGTCCTAACTATGGCTACACCTTC
NA	TRBV5-4	TRBJ2-2	TRBD1	CASSRPQGDTGELFF	TGTGCCAGCAGCCGTCCTCAGGGGGACACCGGGGAGCTGTTTTTT
NA	TRBV7-2	TRBJ2-7	NA	CASSLAGGSYEQYF	TGTGCCAGCAGCTTAGCGGGGGGAAGCTACGAGCAGTACTTC
NA	TRBV5-1	TRBJ2-7	TRBD1	CASSFRDRGLSEQYF	TGCGCCAGCAGCTTCCGGGACAGGGGGCTGAGCGAGCAGTACTTC
NA	TRBV4-3	TRBJ1-6	NA	CASSQDLGSPLHF	TGCGCCAGCAGCCAAGATCTGGGATCACCCCTCCACTTT
NA	TRBV7-2	TRBJ2-5	NA	CASSWTAAQETQYF	TGTGCCAGCAGCTGGACCGCAGCCCAAGAGACCCAGTACTTC
NA	TRBV19	TRBJ2-5	NA	CASNPRGGTWETQYF	TGTGCCAGTAACCCTCGCGGGGGCACCTGGGAGACCCAGTACTTC
NA	TRBV27	TRBJ2-1	TRBD2	CASSLGRREGLNEQFF	TGTGCCAGCAGTTTAGGTAGGCGGGAGGGCCTGAATGAGCAGTTCTTC
NA	TRBV28	TRBJ1-5	NA	CASRFLGSKLFNQPQHF	TGTGCCAGCAGGTTTCTGGGCAGTAAACTTTTCAATCAGCCCCAGCATTTT
NA	TRBV7-3	TRBJ2-7	NA	CASSSLSREQYF	TGTGCCAGCAGCTCCCTTAGTCGCGAGCAGTACTTC
once	TRBV27	TRBJ2-7	TRBD1	CASSRQGNPYEQYF	TGTGCCAGCAGTAGACAGGGTAACCCCTACGAGCAGTACTTC
once	TRBV28	TRBJ2-2	NA	CASNGSPTGELFF	TGTGCCAGCAACGGCAGTCCCACCGGGGAGCTGTTTTTT
NA	TRBV5-1	TRBJ2-3	TRBD1	CASSKGQGTSTDTQYF	TGCGCCAGCAGCAAAGGACAGGGGACTAGCACAGATACGCAGTATTTT
NA	TRBV9	TRBJ2-5	NA	CASSDTVGHPLQETQYF	TGTGCCAGCAGTGACACAGTTGGACACCCCCTTCAAGAGACCCAGTACTTC
NA	TRBV5-1	TRBJ2-1	NA	CASSFPRSGHNEQFF	TGCGCCAGCAGCTTCCCCAGGAGTGGACACAATGAGCAGTTCTTC
NA	TRBV5-1	TRBJ1-5	NA	CASSLGAGDQPQHF	TGCGCCAGCAGCTTGGGCGCAGGGGACCAGCCCCAGCATTTT
NA	TRBV7-6	TRBJ1-4	TRBD1	CASSKYRGLGEKLFF	TGTGCCAGCAGCAAATACAGGGGGCTGGGTGAAAAACTGTTTTTT
NA	TRBV9	TRBJ2-2	TRBD2	CASSPGTTTGELFF	TGTGCCAGCAGCCCCGGGACTACGACCGGGGAGCTGTTTTTT
NA	TRBV5-4	TRBJ2-5	TRBD2	CASSFGGGTQETQYF	TGTGCCAGCAGCTTCGGCGGGGGGACGCAAGAGACCCAGTACTTC
NA	TRBV4-2	TRBJ1-5	TRBD1	CASSLQLTRTGETQHF	TGTGCCAGCAGCCTGCAATTGACCCGGACAGGGGAGACCCAGCATTTT
NA	TRBV12-1	TRBJ2-5	NA	CASSPTPGQGTPTDLIQETQYF	TGTGCCAGCAGCCCGACACCTGGACAGGGGACACCGACCGACCTCATCCAAGAGACCCAGTACTTC
NA	TRBV7-9	TRBJ2-1	NA	CASSQIRREHFF	TGTGCCAGCAGCCAGATACGGAGGGAACACTTCTTC
NA	TRBV7-2	TRBJ1-1	TRBD1	CASSLRQGAGGTEAFF	TGTGCCAGCAGCTTGAGACAGGGGGCCGGGGGAACTGAAGCTTTCTTT
NA	TRBV7-2	TRBJ1-2	NA	CASSVLRGYGYTF	TGTGCCAGCAGCGTACTCAGGGGCTATGGCTACACCTTC
NA	TRBV7-8	TRBJ2-1	NA	CASSLPGSPNEQFF	TGTGCCAGCAGCCTCCCGGGATCACCCAATGAGCAGTTCTTC
NA	TRBV7-7	TRBJ2-5	TRBD1	CASSSDRGQETQYF	TGTGCTAGCAGCTCGGACAGGGGACAAGAGACCCAGTACTTC
NA	TRBV7-9	TRBJ1-5	TRBD1	CASSLQGGNQPQHF	TGTGCCAGCAGCTTACAGGGGGGAAATCAGCCCCAGCATTTT
NA	TRBV5-1	TRBJ1-1	TRBD1	CASLGIPPGQGAWSTEAFF	TGCGCCAGCCTGGGAATCCCACCCGGACAGGGGGCTTGGAGCACTGAAGCTTTCTTT